This paragraph reports one T cell receptor (beta chain). The V gene's germline CDR1 is ENHRY and CDR2 SYGVKD. The CDR3 sequence is 12 residues long. The V end was cut by 4 bases, the J end by 4 bases, with 7 bases between. These data are taken from a study of blood T cell repertoires in COVID-19. Study-level background: Acute and convalescent COVID-19 samples came from the United States, Italy and Spain. The analysed material was cDNA or gDNA that came from T cells, B-cell-depleted T cells, or PBMCs.

Assay used: immunoSEQ multiplex PCR; TCRdb lists only in-frame clones, some missing. This table holds 150,000 to 200,000 clones, around 86% found once. This chain links TRBV10-3 with TRBJ1-1; no clear D gene. This TCR was sampled from a man between 18 and 35 years old with acute or convalescent COVID-19. Sequenced material: peripheral blood. CDR3 protein: CAISGRGTEAFF. Written as DNA, the CDR3 is TGTGCCATCAGTGGACGGGGCACTGAAGCTTTCTTT.